This TCR beta chain stems from a study of cytomegalovirus exposure and HLA in healthy donors (dated by TCRdb to about 2017). With respect to the entire study: An earlier analysis of under 600 of the donors reported 250 to 350 Gb of sequence data and more than 90 million unique TCR beta sequences from about 200 million T cells. An early release that covered fewer than 800 HLA-typed donors contained approximately 300 gigabases of sequencing data and tens of millions of unique TCR sequences. Among the roughly 390 genotyped donors, around 79% belonged to the genetic ancestry cluster associated with self-reported Caucasian donors. The study was designed to test whether signatures of past pathogen exposure could be identified by cataloging public T cell receptors. The study profiled the T cell repertoires of some 610 subjects by immunosequencing and related them to cytomegalovirus serostatus. A separate validation cohort of about 110 different subjects was used in addition to the approximately 700-subject first cohort. The study combined high-throughput TCR immunosequencing, statistical association of individual TCRs with disease status, and machine learning to predict cytomegalovirus infection status. A later analysis re-analyzed previously published TCR beta repertoires from 666 donors and added high-resolution HLA genotyping to study TCR occurrence patterns. In the later analysis, no new phenotypic data were used to find candidate immune exposures; instead, reliance was placed on TCR beta sequences and their occurrence across donors. An earlier analysis of more than 450 of the donors used high-throughput TCR beta sequencing to judge whether each TCR beta V gene segment behaved as functional or pseudogenic. Donor age, sex, ethnicity and CMV serostatus were collected together with the repertoire data. Genome-wide SNP genotypes for about 65% of the 666 donors were used in a later genetic analysis, which treated that subset as a discovery cohort. All discovery cohort repertoires had been generated using a single sequencing platform. HLA typing covered class I and class II loci at four-digit resolution. The number of typed donors differed by locus: about 620-630 for A, B, C, DRB1 and DQB1; 500 to 550 for DQA1; fewer than 610 for DPA1; and around 450 for DPB1. Roughly five DR-DQ haplotypes were handled as single units for association and clustering, since linkage in the cohort was strong. Across about 380 genotyped donors of the cohort, an average of approximately 240,000 unique TCR beta nucleotide sequences per donor were sequenced, and roughly a sixth of those sequences were non-productive.

Libraries were constructed by the immunoSEQ multiplex PCR assay. A mixture of 60 forward primers for TCR Vbeta segments and 13 reverse primers for TCR Jbeta segments was used in the multiplex PCR. The CDR3 region of rearranged TCR beta genes was amplified from genomic DNA with a multiplex PCR assay. The Illumina HiSeq System was used to sequence the amplified TCR beta libraries as 87-base-pair reads. In the source study's methods: Across the 500 to 850 repertoires, a later analysis counted approximately 75 million unique TCR beta chains, 9 million to 14 million of which were shared by at least two donors. To remove PCR and sequencing errors, raw reads were error-corrected and collapsed into unique sequences using a nearest-neighbor algorithm that merged closely related sequences. V, D and J gene segments were assigned by aligning CDR3 sequences to IMGT reference sequences. For a sequence to be retained, a match of at least six nucleotides was required to both a V gene segment and a J gene segment. A rearrangement was called productive if the CDR3 had no stop codons and remained in frame with V and J, and every other rearrangement was called non-productive. CDR3 was defined according to IMGT convention as the region running from the second conserved V-encoded cysteine to the conserved J-encoded phenylalanine. The earlier analysis of some 600 of the donors excluded sequences that lacked an unambiguous match to a single V gene segment. An earlier analysis of almost 600 of the donors classified V segments as functional when productive rearrangements were above 56.7% and as segregating when the standard deviation between donors was above 5%. A statistical classification framework was built for diagnosing cytomegalovirus status from the catalog of TCR beta chain sequences. A later analysis assigned V and J genes by comparing TCR nucleotide sequences with IMGT/GENE-DB human TR gene sequences. In a later analysis, CDR3 sequences and most-parsimonious VDJ recombination scenarios were assigned using the TCRdist pipeline. In a later analysis, every TCR beta chain was defined by the combination of its CDR3 amino acid sequence and its V-gene family, and reads without a unique V-gene family were dropped. A later analysis removed several hundred highly shared, low-generation-probability nucleotide sequences to deal with suspected cross-contamination and a sequencing artifact. In a later analysis, a clonal expansion index was calculated for each public chain from normalized within-repertoire ranks of inferred template counts. A later analysis computed generation probabilities with a VDJ recombination model fitted to out-of-frame rearrangements, and checked the results against IGoR. In a later analysis, hypergeometric tests were used to score TCR-TCR, TCR-HLA and TCR-CMV co-occurrence, with a repertoire-size bias correction applied to TCR pairs. In a later analysis, false discovery rates were estimated by permuting HLA or CMV assignments 20 times. In a later analysis, co-occurring TCRs were grouped using DBSCAN, and TCRdist sequence similarity was added for clustering within HLA-allele-positive subsets. Repertoires with fewer than 30,000 or more than 120,000 public chains were left out of co-occurrence clustering, as were several repertoires with anomalous nucleotide sharing. The immuneACCESS repertoire file appears here via TCRdb, limited to in-frame rearrangements. These files lack a portion of the clones; in checked studies, under half of the deficit traces to unresolved V genes, and the cause of the others is not known. V, J and clone size are those of that table, while D and trimming were read from the DNA. For this sample there are 95,000 to 100,000 clones; more than 80% appear just once. Around 3.6% of the sample rests with the top ten.

The CDR1 and CDR2 encoded by the germline V gene are SQVTM and ANQGSEA. Trimming removed 7 bases from V and 6 bases from J, leaving 16 bases between the germline ends. The CDR3 contains 12 residues, cysteine and phenylalanine counted. Of the read, only the CDR3 DNA is kept; its 36 bases are in frame from base 1. This clone was picked up a small number of times. Its antigen remains unidentified. Base qualities are not recorded, but no much larger clone differs from it by a single base. General findings and caveats noted by the study authors: The earlier analysis of around 600 of the donors excluded roughly 17 rarely observed V segments, including chromosome 9 orphons, because counts were too low. According to a later analysis, TCR association rates differed among HLA loci, with DRB1 alleles showing the most associated TCRs and HLA-C alleles showing the fewest. A later analysis associated 16,951 TCR beta sequences with specific HLA alleles at a false discovery rate of 0.05. In a later genetic analysis, a missense DCLRE1C variant was associated with V-gene and J-gene trimming of TCR beta chains, and the association was replicated in an independent cohort. Most TCR sequences were observed very rarely across donors, whereas some public TCRs were present in many individuals. Because some donors lacked HLA typing at each locus, the association tests relied only on the typed subset. A later analysis reported that several top co-occurrence clusters appeared linked to parvovirus B19, influenza, CMV and Epstein-Barr virus. A total of about 150 TCR beta chains were listed by the study as associated with cytomegalovirus. Immune exposure information for the cohort was limited to CMV serostatus. In an earlier analysis of about 540 of the donors, most TCR beta V segments were observed in productive rearrangements about 90% or about 30% of the time, broadly matching IMGT annotations. Sequencing depth was assumed to be roughly uniform across donors in the presence/absence analyses, though that assumption may not hold. According to the authors, the approach could potentially be generalized to other disease states and immunological phenotypes. This cohort had only TCR beta chains sequenced, and the lack of alpha or paired-chain data limited which features could be detected. A group of highly shared sequence variants was considered likely to be a technical artifact of the sequencing pipeline. A few of the identified cytomegalovirus-associated TCR beta chains were confirmed in vitro to be specific for cytomegalovirus antigens. Linkage disequilibrium might explain the correlated functional status among segregating V segments, but an unknown experimental factor could not be ruled out. When HLA alleles, especially DR and DQ, strongly co-occurred, TCR associations were difficult to assign to individual alleles. A further reported finding was that TCR beta sequences accurately predicted the HLA-A and HLA-B alleles for most subjects in the first cohort. In a later genetic analysis, fewer N-insertions in productive TCRs were reported among donors in an Asian-associated ancestry cluster than the roughly 640-donor mean. A later analysis found that most CMV-associated TCR beta chains appeared HLA-restricted, with HLA associations seemingly driven largely by CMV exposure. In both the original and validation cohorts, the classifier was reported to diagnose cytomegalovirus status with high specificity and sensitivity. In a later analysis, HLA-associated TCR beta chains showed more clonal expansion and lower generation probabilities than non-associated chains that were equally common. The 87-base-pair reads could not distinguish some IMGT-functional V segments, including TRBV6-2 and TRBV6-3, so those segments were excluded.

The cohort was made up of about 670 healthy bone marrow donors. At the time of sampling, all cohort members were nominally healthy, though unrecorded immune exposures were likely present. The donor was CMV seronegative and belonged to the group of over 300 seronegative cohort members. Every donor gave a peripheral blood sample, and the peripheral blood mononuclear cells from that sample were used for TCR beta sequencing. Genomic DNA extraction from the blood cell samples was performed with the Qiagen DNeasy Blood Extraction Kit. The sequencing input was PBMCs. This sequence originates from a man under 40 in good health and CMV-seronegative. The sequence links TRBV29-1 to TRBJ2-7, and possibly TRBD1, on 5 matching bases. The nucleotides read TGCAGCGCGGTGACAGAGGCAGCCGAGCAGTACTTC. It specifies CSAVTEAAEQYF.